This is a list of T cell receptor beta chains from one sample in a study of beta chain features in type 1 diabetes. Sequencing was performed with immunoSEQ multiplex PCR; in TCRdb, only in-frame clones are kept and a portion is missing. The data show roughly 400,000 clones, more than 11% seen once. The specimen sequenced was naive CD4+ T cells from blood. These TCRs come from a man aged 25-45 years in good health. Both conserved end residues are part of each CDR3. The D gene is left open where the match is weak. Rows may omit the clone size; those that give it use once, few, many or a size class.

D gene	clone size	V gene	J gene	CDR3 protein	CDR3 DNA
-	few	TRBV27	TRBJ2-3	CASSYEATSTDTQYF	TGTGCCAGCAGTTATGAGGCAACAAGCACAGATACGCAGTATTTT
-	-	TRBV5-4	TRBJ1-1	CASSLDKITEAFF	TGTGCCAGCAGCTTGGACAAGATCACTGAAGCTTTCTTT
-	few	TRBV29-1	TRBJ2-2	CSVGTGQVGLFF	TGCAGCGTTGGAACGGGGCAGGTGGGGCTGTTTTTT
-	-	TRBV30	TRBJ1-3	CAWTNAGHGNTIYF	TGTGCCTGGACAAACGCGGGGCATGGAAACACCATATATTTT
-	-	TRBV11-2	TRBJ2-3	CASSLSRVRDTQYF	TGTGCCAGCAGCTTATCTAGGGTGAGGGATACGCAGTATTTT
-	-	TRBV2	TRBJ2-5	CASRRTGGGLKTQYF	TGTGCCAGCAGGCGGACTGGGGGGGGCCTGAAGACCCAGTACTTC
TRBD1	-	TRBV4-1	TRBJ2-5	CASSQGGTGSIQETQYF	TGCGCCAGCAGCCAAGGGGGGACAGGGTCAATACAAGAGACCCAGTACTTC
TRBD1	few	TRBV7-6	TRBJ1-2	CASSAQGAFGYTF	TGTGCCAGCAGCGCACAGGGGGCTTTTGGCTACACCTTC
TRBD2	-	TRBV7-2	TRBJ2-1	CASTHRWSSGMLYNEQFF	TGTGCCAGCACCCACCGCTGGTCTAGCGGGATGCTTTACAATGAGCAGTTCTTC
-	-	TRBV29-1	TRBJ1-1	CSVEEYPAMNTEAFF	TGCAGCGTTGAAGAATACCCAGCCATGAACACTGAAGCTTTCTTT
TRBD2	-	TRBV7-2	TRBJ2-3	CASLRSGGADTQYF	TGTGCCAGCCTCAGGAGCGGGGGGGCAGATACGCAGTATTTT
-	few	TRBV27	TRBJ2-7	CASRTKPGAPYEQYF	TGTGCCAGCAGAACAAAACCAGGGGCACCCTACGAGCAGTACTTC
TRBD1	few	TRBV30	TRBJ2-1	CAYLEGAYNEQFF	TGTGCCTACCTAGAGGGGGCGTACAATGAGCAGTTCTTC
-	-	TRBV2	TRBJ2-3	CASSLGRSTDTQYF	TGTGCCAGCAGCCTGGGTCGTAGCACAGATACGCAGTATTTT
TRBD1	few	TRBV16	TRBJ2-7	CASSRPGQGTYEQYF	TGTGCCAGCAGCCGCCCGGGACAGGGGACCTACGAGCAGTACTTC
-	-	TRBV6-5	TRBJ2-5	CASREDRLPGASQYF	TGTGCCAGCCGGGAGGACAGGCTTCCCGGGGCATCCCAGTACTTC
-	-	TRBV15	TRBJ2-3	CATSRVGSFGDTQYF	TGTGCCACCAGCAGAGTGGGTAGCTTTGGAGATACGCAGTATTTT
-	few	TRBV7-2	TRBJ2-2	CASSSPARELFF	TGTGCCAGCAGCTCTCCCGCCAGGGAGCTGTTTTTT
-	few	TRBV19	TRBJ2-4	CASSRAGSKNIQYF	TGTGCCAGTAGCAGGGCAGGGTCCAAAAACATTCAGTACTTC
-	-	TRBV19	TRBJ2-1	CASSTRNEQFF	TGTGCCAGTAGTACCCGGAATGAGCAGTTCTTC
-	-	TRBV6-5	TRBJ2-1	CASSQGTILNEQFF	TGTGCCAGCAGTCAGGGGACGATTCTCAATGAGCAGTTCTTC
-	-	TRBV7-9	TRBJ2-6	CASSLSARGANVLTF	TGTGCCAGCAGCTTATCAGCTAGGGGGGCCAACGTCCTGACTTTC
TRBD2	-	TRBV28	TRBJ2-1	CASRRLAGNNEQFF	TGTGCCAGCAGGCGACTAGCGGGAAACAATGAGCAGTTCTTC